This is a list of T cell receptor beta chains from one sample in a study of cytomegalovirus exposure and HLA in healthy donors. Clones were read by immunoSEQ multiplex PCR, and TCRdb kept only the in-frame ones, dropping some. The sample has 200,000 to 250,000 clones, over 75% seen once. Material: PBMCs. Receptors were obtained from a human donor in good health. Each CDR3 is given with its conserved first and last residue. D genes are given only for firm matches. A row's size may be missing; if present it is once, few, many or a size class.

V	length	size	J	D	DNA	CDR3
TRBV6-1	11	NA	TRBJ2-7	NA	TGTGCCAGCAGCCGGGTCCCGGAGCAGTACTTC	CASSRVPEQYF
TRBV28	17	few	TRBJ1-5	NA	TGTGCCAGCAGTTTATCCGAGGGCGGGTTTGGCAATCAGCCCCAGCATTTT	CASSLSEGGFGNQPQHF
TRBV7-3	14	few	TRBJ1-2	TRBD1	TGTGCCAGCAGCCAGGCCGGGACAGACTATGGCTACACCTTC	CASSQAGTDYGYTF
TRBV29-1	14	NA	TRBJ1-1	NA	TGCAGTGGTACTCCAGGTAGGGGGAACACTGAAGCTTTCTTT	CSGTPGRGNTEAFF
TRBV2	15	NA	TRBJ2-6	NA	TGTGCCAGCAGCGGAGACTACGGTGGGGCCAACGTCCTGACTTTC	CASSGDYGGANVLTF
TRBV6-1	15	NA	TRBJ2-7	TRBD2	TGTGCCAGCAGCTTCGGGACTAGCGGGAGTAGCGAGCAGTACTTC	CASSFGTSGSSEQYF
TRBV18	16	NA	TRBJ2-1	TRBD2	TGTGCCAGCTCACCCGGGGCTAGCGGGAGAATTGATGAGCAGTTCTTC	CASSPGASGRIDEQFF
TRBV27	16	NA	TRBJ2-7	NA	TGTGCCAGCAGTTTATTAGGGGGACAACTAGGATACGAGCAGTACTTC	CASSLLGGQLGYEQYF
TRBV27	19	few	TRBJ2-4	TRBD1	TGTGCCAGCAGTCGTAACCCCGTCGGAGAGGGGGCGGCCAAAAACATTCAGTACTTC	CASSRNPVGEGAAKNIQYF
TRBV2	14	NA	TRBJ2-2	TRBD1	TGTGCCAGCAGGAACAGGGGGCGTACCGGGGAGCTGTTTTTT	CASRNRGRTGELFF
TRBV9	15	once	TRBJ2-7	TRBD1	TGTGCCAGCAGCGTAGGACAGGGGGCGGCCTACGAGCAGTACTTC	CASSVGQGAAYEQYF
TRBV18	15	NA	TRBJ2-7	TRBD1	TGTGCCAGCTCACCGATTACAGACAGGGGCTACGAGCAGTACTTC	CASSPITDRGYEQYF
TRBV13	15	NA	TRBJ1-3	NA	TGTGCCAGCAGCCCCCACGGGGGGAGTGGAAACACCATATATTTT	CASSPHGGSGNTIYF
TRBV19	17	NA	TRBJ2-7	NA	TGTGCCAGTAGTATCTGGACCCGACAGGCCCTATCCTACGAGCAGTACTTC	CASSIWTRQALSYEQYF
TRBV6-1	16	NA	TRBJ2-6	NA	TGTGCCAGCAGTGAAGCCCTAGCGCCTGGGGCCAACGTCCTGACTTTC	CASSEALAPGANVLTF
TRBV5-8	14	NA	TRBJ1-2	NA	TGTGCCAGCAGTAACAGGGCGGCTAACTATGGCTACACCTTC	CASSNRAANYGYTF
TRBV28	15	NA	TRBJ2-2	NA	TGTGCCAGCAGTTTCCCGGACATTAACACCGGGGAGCTGTTTTTT	CASSFPDINTGELFF
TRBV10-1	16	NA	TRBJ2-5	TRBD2	TGCGCCAGCAGCGCCGGGACTAGCGGTTCATTAGAGACCCAGTACTTC	CASSAGTSGSLETQYF
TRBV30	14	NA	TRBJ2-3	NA	TGTGCCTGGAGTGTAAGTCTAGCGACAGATACGCAGTATTTT	CAWSVSLATDTQYF
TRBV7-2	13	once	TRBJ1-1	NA	TGTGCCAGCAGCCCAGCGGGGGGCACTGAAGCTTTCTTT	CASSPAGGTEAFF
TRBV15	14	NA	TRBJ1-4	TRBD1	TGTGCCACCAGCACCGGGACAGAGGGTGAAAAACTGTTTTTT	CATSTGTEGEKLFF
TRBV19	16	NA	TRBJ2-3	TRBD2	TGTGCCAGTAGTATAACTAGCGGGCGGGTCACAGATACGCAGTATTTT	CASSITSGRVTDTQYF
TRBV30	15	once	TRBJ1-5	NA	TGTGCCTGGAGTGTCGCCGGAGGTGGCAATCAGCCCCAGCATTTT	CAWSVAGGGNQPQHF
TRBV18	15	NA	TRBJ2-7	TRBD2	TGTGCCAGCTCACCACTAGCGGGAGGGAGTGGGGAGCAGTACTTC	CASSPLAGGSGEQYF
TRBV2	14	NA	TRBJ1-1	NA	TGTGCCAGCAGTGAAGGAGCTTTGGGGGGAGAAGCTTTCTTT	CASSEGALGGEAFF
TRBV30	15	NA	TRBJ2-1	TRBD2	TGTGCCTGGAAGGTGTGGGGACTAGCGGACAATGAGCAGTTCTTC	CAWKVWGLADNEQFF
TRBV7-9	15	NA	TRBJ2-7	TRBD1	TGTTCCAGCAGCGCGGGACAGGGGATCTCCTACGAGCAGTACTTC	CSSSAGQGISYEQYF
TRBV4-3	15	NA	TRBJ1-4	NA	TGCGCCAGCAGCCAGCAGGGGAGTGTAGGTGAAAAACTGTTTTTT	CASSQQGSVGEKLFF
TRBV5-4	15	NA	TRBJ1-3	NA	TGTGCCAGCAGCCGACAGGAGTATACTGGAAACACCATATATTTT	CASSRQEYTGNTIYF
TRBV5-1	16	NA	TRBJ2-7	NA	TGCGCCAGCAGCTCCCGAGTCAGGGGGGTCACCTACGAGCAGTACTTC	CASSSRVRGVTYEQYF
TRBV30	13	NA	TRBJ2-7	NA	TGTGCCTGGAGTGTTGCAGGGTCCTACGAGCAGTACTTC	CAWSVAGSYEQYF
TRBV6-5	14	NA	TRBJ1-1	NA	TGTGCCAGCAGCTCACTGGGGGGGAACACTGAAGCTTTCTTT	CASSSLGGNTEAFF
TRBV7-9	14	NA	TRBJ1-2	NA	TGTGCCAGCAGCTTAGTCGAGGGATTGGGCGGCTACACCTTC	CASSLVEGLGGYTF
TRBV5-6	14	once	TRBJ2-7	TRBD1	TGTGCCAGCAGCTTGGGACAGGGGGAGGGCGAGCAGTACTTC	CASSLGQGEGEQYF
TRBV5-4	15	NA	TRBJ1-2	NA	TGTGCCAGCAGCTTGACAGGGACCAATAACTATGGCTACACCTTC	CASSLTGTNNYGYTF
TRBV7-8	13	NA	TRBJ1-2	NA	TGTGCCAGCAGCTTGGGGGGACCCGGTGGCTACACCTTC	CASSLGGPGGYTF
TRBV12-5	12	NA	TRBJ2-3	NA	TGTGCTAGTTCCCTCTTCACAGATACGCAGTATTTT	CASSLFTDTQYF
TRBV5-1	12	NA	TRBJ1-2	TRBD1	TGCGCCAGCAGCCTACAGGGGGACGGCTACACCTTC	CASSLQGDGYTF
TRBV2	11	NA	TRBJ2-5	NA	TGTGCCAGCAGCGTACAAGAGACCCAGTACTTC	CASSVQETQYF
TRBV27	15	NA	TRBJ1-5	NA	TGTGCCAGCAGTCCACGGAGGGTTCTAGCTCAGCCCCAGCATTTT	CASSPRRVLAQPQHF
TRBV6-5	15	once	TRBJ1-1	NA	TGTGCCAGCAGTAAATACAGGGAAATGAACACTGAAGCTTTCTTT	CASSKYREMNTEAFF
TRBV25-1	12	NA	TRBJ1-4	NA	TGTGCCAGCAGTCAGATAAATGAAAAACTGTTTTTT	CASSQINEKLFF
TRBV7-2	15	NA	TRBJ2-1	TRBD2	TGTGCCAGCAGCTTAGTTGGACTAGCCGCCAATGAGCAGTTCTTC	CASSLVGLAANEQFF
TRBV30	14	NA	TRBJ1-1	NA	TGTGCCTGGAGAAGGGGTAGGGTGAACACTGAAGCTTTCTTT	CAWRRGRVNTEAFF
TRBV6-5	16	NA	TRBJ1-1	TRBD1	TGTGCCAGCAGTTACTCCCGGGGACAGATGAACACTGAAGCTTTCTTT	CASSYSRGQMNTEAFF
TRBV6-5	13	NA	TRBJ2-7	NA	TGTGCCACCCGAGGAGTCAGCTCCTACGAGCAGTACTTC	CATRGVSSYEQYF
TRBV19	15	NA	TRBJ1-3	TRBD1	TGTGCCAGTAGTACCGGGACAGCCTCTGGAAACACCATATATTTT	CASSTGTASGNTIYF
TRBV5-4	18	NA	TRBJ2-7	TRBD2	TGTGCCAGCAGCAGCCTAGCGGGACATCACTTTTCGGACTACGAGCAGTACTTC	CASSSLAGHHFSDYEQYF
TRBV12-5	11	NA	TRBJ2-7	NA	TGTGCTAGTAGCAGGGACTACGAGCAGTACTTC	CASSRDYEQYF
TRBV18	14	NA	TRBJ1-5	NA	TGTGCCAGCTCACCCCAGGGGAGCAATCAGCCCCAGCATTTT	CASSPQGSNQPQHF
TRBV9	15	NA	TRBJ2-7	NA	TGTGCCAGCAGCGTAGATGCGGGACCGGTTATCGAGCAGTACTTC	CASSVDAGPVIEQYF
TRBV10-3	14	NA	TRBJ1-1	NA	TGTGCCATACGACCCGGGACATCATCGACTGAAGCTTTCTTT	CAIRPGTSSTEAFF
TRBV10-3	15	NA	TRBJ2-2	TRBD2	TGTGCCATCAGTGTGTCGGCGGGAGTTCCCGGGGAGCTGTTTTTT	CAISVSAGVPGELFF
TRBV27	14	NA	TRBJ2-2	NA	TGTGCCAGCAGTTTATTTCACCGGTCCGGGGAGCTGTTTTTT	CASSLFHRSGELFF
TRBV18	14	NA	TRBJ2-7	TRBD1	TGTGCCAGCTCAGCGGGACAGGGTGTCTTCGAGCAGTACTTC	CASSAGQGVFEQYF
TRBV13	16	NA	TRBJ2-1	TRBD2	TGTGCCAGCAGCGTAGGTGGACTAGCGGCCCGTGCTGAGCAGTTCTTC	CASSVGGLAARAEQFF
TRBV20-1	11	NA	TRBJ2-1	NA	TGCAGTGCTAGTCGACTCCATGAGCAGTTCTTC	CSASRLHEQFF
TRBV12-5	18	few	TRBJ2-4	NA	TGTGCTAGTGGTTTGGTACAGTTGGGGGGTTTGGCCAAAAACATTCAGTACTTC	CASGLVQLGGLAKNIQYF